The rows below give T cell receptor beta chains drawn from one sample of a study of CD8 T cells in Susac syndrome. One entry per CDR3 protein results from TCRdb running MiXCR on the immunoSEQ multiplex PCR reads. The table includes 130,000 or so distinct CDR3 sequences, 94% detected once. What was sequenced was CD4+ T cells from PBMCs. The receptors were sampled from a human donor in good health. Both conserved end residues are part of each CDR3. Part of the rows lack a size; the others show once, few, many or a class for expanded clones.

J gene | clone size | CDR3 length | V gene | CDR3 protein
TRBJ2-2 | - | 16 | TRBV27 | CASSLTGGVGIGELFF
TRBJ1-1 | - | 14 | TRBV29-1 | CSVGGQNTNTEAFF
TRBJ1-5 | - | 14 | TRBV30 | CAWSEGTSNQPQHF
TRBJ1-4 | - | 14 | TRBV3-1 | CASSQKGQGGELFF
TRBJ2-6 | once | 18 | TRBV3-1 | CASSQDRPGEPGANVLTF
TRBJ2-7 | - | 15 | TRBV4-1 | CASGTGAGGSYEQYF
TRBJ2-7 | - | 15 | TRBV15 | CATSRDPTGFNEQYF
TRBJ1-2 | once | 13 | TRBV18 | CASSPGDRGGYTF
TRBJ2-5 | once | 14 | TRBV15 | CATSRTGGSETQYF
TRBJ1-1 | - | 15 | TRBV14 | CASSLLSGGATEAFF